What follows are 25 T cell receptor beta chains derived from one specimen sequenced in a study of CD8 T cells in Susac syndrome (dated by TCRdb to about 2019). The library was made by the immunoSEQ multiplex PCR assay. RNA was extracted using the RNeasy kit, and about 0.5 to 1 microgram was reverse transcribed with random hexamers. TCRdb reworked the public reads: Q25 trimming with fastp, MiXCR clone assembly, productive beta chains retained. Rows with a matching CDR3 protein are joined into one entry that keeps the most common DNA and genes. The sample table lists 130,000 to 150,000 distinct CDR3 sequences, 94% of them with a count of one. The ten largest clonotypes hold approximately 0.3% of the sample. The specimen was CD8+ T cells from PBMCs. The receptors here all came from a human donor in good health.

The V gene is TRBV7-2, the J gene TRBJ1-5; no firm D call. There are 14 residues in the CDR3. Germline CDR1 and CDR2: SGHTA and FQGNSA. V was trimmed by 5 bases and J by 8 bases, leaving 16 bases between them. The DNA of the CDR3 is TGTGCCAGCAGCGGGTCCGGGCCCCTAAAGCCCCAGCATTTT. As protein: CASSGSGPLKPQHF.

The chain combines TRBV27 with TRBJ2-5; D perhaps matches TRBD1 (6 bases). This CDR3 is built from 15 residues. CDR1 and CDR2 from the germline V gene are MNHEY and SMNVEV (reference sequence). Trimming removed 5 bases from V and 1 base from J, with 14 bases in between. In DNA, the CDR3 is TGTGCCAGCAGTCCCTTTGGGGGCCTCCAAGAGACCCAGTACTTC. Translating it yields CASSPFGGLQETQYF.

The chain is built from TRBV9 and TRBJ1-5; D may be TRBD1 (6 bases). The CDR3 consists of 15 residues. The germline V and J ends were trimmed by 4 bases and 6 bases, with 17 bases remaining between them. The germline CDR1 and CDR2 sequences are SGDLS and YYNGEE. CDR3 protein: CASSPTWGGTQPQHF. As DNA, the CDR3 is TGTGCCAGCAGCCCCACTTGGGGGGGCACTCAGCCCCAGCATTTT.

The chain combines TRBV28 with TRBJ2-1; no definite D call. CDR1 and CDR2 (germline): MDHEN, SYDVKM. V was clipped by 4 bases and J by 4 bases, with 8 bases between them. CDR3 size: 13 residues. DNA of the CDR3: TGTGCCAGCAGTTATAGTTTTTACAATGAGCAGTTCTTC. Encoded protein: CASSYSFYNEQFF. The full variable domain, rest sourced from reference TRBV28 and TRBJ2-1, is DVKVTQSSRYLVKRTGEKVFLECVQDMDHENMFWYRQDPGLGLRLIYFSYDVKMKEKGDIPEGYSVSREKKERFSLILESASTNQTSMYLCASSYSFYNEQFFGPGTRLTVL.

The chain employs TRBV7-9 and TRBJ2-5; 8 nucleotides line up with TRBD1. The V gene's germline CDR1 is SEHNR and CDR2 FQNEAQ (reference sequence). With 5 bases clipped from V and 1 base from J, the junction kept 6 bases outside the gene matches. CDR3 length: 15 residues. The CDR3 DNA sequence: TGTGCCAGCAGCACAAGACAGGGGCCCCAAGAGACCCAGTACTTC. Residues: CASSTRQGPQETQYF.

DNA for the CDR3: TGTGCCAGCAGCCCTTTACAGGGGCGGTACAATGAGCAGTTCTTC. Translated: CASSPLQGRYNEQFF. This chain links TRBV3-1 with TRBJ2-1; TRBD1 agrees at 7 bases. This CDR3 contains 15 residues. Germline V lookup: CDR1 LGHDT, CDR2 YNNKEL (reference sequence). V trimming: 4 bases; J trimming: 4 bases; junction bases outside the gene matches: 7.

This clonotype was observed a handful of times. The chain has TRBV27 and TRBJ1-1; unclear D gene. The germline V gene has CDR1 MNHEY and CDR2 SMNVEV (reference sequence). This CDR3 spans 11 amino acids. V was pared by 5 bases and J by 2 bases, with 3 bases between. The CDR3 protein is CASSANTEAFF. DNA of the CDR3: TGTGCCAGCAGTGCTAACACTGAAGCTTTCTTT.

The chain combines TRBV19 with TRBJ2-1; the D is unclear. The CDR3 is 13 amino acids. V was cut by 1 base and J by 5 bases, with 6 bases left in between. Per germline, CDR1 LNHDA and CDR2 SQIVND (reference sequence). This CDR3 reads CASSIGPNNEQFF. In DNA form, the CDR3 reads TGTGCCAGTAGTATAGGCCCAAACAATGAGCAGTTCTTC.

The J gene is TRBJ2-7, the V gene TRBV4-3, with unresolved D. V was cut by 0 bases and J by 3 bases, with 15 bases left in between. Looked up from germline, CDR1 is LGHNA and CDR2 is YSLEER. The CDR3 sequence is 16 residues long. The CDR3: CASSQDRWGTGYEQYF. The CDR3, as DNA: TGCGCCAGCAGCCAAGATCGATGGGGTACGGGCTACGAGCAGTACTTC.

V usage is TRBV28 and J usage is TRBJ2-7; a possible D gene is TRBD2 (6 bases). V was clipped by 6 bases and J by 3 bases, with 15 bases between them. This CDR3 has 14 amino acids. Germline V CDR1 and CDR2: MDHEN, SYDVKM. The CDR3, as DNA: TGTGCCAGCAGGGATCGGGAGATAAACTACGAGCAGTACTTC. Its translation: CASRDREINYEQYF. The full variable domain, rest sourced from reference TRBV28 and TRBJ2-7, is DVKVTQSSRYLVKRTGEKVFLECVQDMDHENMFWYRQDPGLGLRLIYFSYDVKMKEKGDIPEGYSVSREKKERFSLILESASTNQTSMYLCASRDREINYEQYFGPGTRLTVT.

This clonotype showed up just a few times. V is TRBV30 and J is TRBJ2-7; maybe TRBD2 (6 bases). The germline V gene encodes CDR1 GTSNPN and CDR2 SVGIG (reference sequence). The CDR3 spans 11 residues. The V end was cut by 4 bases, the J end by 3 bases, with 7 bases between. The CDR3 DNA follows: TGTGCCTGGATCGGGAGCTACGAGCAGTACTTC. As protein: CAWIGSYEQYF.

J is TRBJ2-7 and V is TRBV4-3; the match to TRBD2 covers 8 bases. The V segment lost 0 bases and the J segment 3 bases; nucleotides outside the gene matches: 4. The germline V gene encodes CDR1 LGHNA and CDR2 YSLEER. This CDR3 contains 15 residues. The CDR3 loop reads CASSQDRTSGYEQYF. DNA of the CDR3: TGCGCCAGCAGCCAAGATCGTACTAGCGGCTACGAGCAGTACTTC.

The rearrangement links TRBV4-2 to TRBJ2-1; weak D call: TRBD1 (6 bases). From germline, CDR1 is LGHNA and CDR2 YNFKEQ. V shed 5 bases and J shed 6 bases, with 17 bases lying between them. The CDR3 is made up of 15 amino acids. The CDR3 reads CASSLGHARTNEQFF. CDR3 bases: TGTGCCAGCAGCTTGGGACACGCTAGAACCAATGAGCAGTTCTTC.

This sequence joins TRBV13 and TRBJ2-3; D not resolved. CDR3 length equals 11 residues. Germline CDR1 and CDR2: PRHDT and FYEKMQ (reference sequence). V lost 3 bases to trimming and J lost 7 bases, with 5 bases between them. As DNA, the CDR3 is TGTGCCAGCAGCTTTGATTATACGCAGTATTTT. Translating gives CASSFDYTQYF. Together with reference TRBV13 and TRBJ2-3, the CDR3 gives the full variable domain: AAGVIQSPRHLIKEKRETATLKCYPIPRHDTVYWYQQGPGQDPQFLISFYEKMQSDKGSIPDRFSAQQFSDYHSELNMSSLELGDSALYFCASSFDYTQYFGPGTRLTVL.

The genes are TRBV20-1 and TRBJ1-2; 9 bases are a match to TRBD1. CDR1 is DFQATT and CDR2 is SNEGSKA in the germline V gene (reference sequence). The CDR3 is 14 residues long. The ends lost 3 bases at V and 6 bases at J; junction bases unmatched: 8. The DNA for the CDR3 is TGCAGTGCTAGTGCCGGGACAGGGAAGGATGGCTACACCTTC. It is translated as CSASAGTGKDGYTF.

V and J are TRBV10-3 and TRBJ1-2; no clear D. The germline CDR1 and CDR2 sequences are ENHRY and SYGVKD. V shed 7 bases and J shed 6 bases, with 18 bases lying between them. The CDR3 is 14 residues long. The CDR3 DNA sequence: TGTGCCATCACTACCCCGGGGAGAGACAATGGCTACACCTTC. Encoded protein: CAITTPGRDNGYTF.

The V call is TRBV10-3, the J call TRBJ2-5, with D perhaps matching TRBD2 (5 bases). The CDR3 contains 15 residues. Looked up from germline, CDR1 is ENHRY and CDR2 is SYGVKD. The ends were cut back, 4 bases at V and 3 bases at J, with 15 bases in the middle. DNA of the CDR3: TGTGCCATCAGTGCTAGCCCCCCTTCCAAAGAGACCCAGTACTTC. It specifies CAISASPPSKETQYF.

For the CDR3, the DNA is TGTGCCAGCGGACCAGGGTATGAGCAGTTCTTC. It yields the protein CASGPGYEQFF. This chain uses TRBV6-2 or TRBV6-3 with TRBJ2-1, with a tentative D call TRBD1 (5 bases). There are 11 residues in the CDR3. V was cut by 8 bases and J by 8 bases, with 10 bases left in between. Germline CDR1 is MNHEY and CDR2 is SVGEGT.

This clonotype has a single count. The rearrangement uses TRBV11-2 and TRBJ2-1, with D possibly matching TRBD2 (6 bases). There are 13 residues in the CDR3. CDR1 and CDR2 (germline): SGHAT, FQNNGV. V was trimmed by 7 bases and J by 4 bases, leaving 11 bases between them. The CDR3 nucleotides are TGTGCCAGCACGGGACTGGATTACAATGAGCAGTTCTTC. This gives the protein CASTGLDYNEQFF.

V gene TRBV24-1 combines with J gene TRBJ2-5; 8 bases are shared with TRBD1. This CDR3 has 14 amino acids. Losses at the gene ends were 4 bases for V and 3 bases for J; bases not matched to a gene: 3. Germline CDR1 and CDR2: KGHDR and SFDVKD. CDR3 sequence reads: CATSDSGQEETQYF. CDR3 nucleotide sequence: TGTGCCACCAGTGACTCGGGACAGGAAGAGACCCAGTACTTC.

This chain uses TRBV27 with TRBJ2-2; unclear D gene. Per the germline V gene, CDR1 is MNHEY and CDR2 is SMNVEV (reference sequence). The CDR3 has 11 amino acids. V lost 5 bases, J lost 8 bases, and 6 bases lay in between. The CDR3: CASSERGELFF. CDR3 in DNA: TGTGCCAGCAGTGAGCGAGGGGAGCTGTTTTTT.

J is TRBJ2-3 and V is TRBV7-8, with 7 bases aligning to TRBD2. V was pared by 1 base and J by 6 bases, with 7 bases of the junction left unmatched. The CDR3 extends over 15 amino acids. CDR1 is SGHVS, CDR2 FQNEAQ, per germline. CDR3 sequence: CASSLGGGRKDTQYF. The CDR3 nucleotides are TGTGCCAGCAGCTTAGGAGGCGGGAGAAAGGATACGCAGTATTTT.

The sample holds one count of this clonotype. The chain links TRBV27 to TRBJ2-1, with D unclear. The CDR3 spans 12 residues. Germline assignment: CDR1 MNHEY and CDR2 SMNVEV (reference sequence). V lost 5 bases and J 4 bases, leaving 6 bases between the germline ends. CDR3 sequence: CASSRWYNEQFF. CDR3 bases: TGTGCCAGCAGTCGGTGGTACAATGAGCAGTTCTTC.

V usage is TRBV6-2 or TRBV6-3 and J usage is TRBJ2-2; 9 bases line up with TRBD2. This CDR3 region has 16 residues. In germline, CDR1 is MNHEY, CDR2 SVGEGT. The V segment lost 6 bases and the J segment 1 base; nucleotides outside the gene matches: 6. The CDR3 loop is CASSDTSGWNTGELFF. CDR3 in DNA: TGTGCCAGCAGCGATACTAGCGGGTGGAACACCGGGGAGCTGTTTTTT.

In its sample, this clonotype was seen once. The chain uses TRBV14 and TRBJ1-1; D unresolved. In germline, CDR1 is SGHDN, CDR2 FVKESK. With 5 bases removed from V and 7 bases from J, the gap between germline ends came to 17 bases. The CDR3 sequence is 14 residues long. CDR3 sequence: CASSILDGHDEAFF. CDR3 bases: TGTGCCAGCAGCATCCTCGACGGGCATGATGAAGCTTTCTTT. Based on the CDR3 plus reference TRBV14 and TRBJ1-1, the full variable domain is EAGVTQFPSHSVIEKGQTVTLRCDPISGHDNLYWYRRVMGKEIKFLLHFVKESKQDESGMPNNRFLAERTGGTYSTLKVQPAELEDSGVYFCASSILDGHDEAFFGQGTRLTVV.